This T cell receptor (beta chain) was captured in a study of blood T cells in healthy people across ages. Whole-study results and caveats: It was the long-lived donors that had more naive CD4+ cells and higher diversity than aged donors. Per million T cells, the diversity of TCR beta decreased roughly linearly as age advanced.

This clonotype was detected once. Its matching antigen is unknown. With a J-beta primer mix and a sample-barcoded 5' primer, a second PCR ran about 7 to 11 cycles. Samples each returned at least 3 million CDR3-containing paired-end reads. TCRdb independently ran MiXCR on the 5' RACE reads; one entry per CDR3 protein. The sample includes under 1,000,000 distinct CDR3 sequences, roughly 46% seen only once; the top ten take around 18%. Isolation yielded PBMCs, at least 6.5 million per sample, in every case. The CDR3 contains 14 residues. Trimming cost V 0 bases and J 4 bases; bases outside gene matches: 2. Germline CDR1 is DFQATT and CDR2 is SNEGSKA (reference sequence).

The chain couples TRBV20-1 to TRBJ1-2, with 10 bases that match TRBD1. The specimen was blood. The TCR comes from an elderly man in good health. CDR3 bases: TGCAGTGCTAGAGATGGGACAGGGGCCTATGGCTACACCTTC. Its protein is CSARDGTGAYGYTF.